This T cell receptor beta chain was documented in a study of long-term antiretroviral therapy in people with HIV (dated by TCRdb to between 2021 and 2023). Describing the broader study: Collection of the earliest samples took place about a decade ahead of the 2015 WHO recommendation for immediate ART, at a time when ART was typically delayed until CD4 counts fell. This retrospective serial study examined whether starting ART and sustained HIV suppression were associated with changes in the composition and diversity of the TRB repertoire in peripheral blood. A total of 150 to 200 cryopreserved PBMC samples came from 25 to 30 adults with confirmed HIV infection and were collected serially over a mean of approximately six years (range 1-12). Of the roughly 30 participants with HIV, approximately twelve were female. No cross-contamination during QIAcube processing was shown when test extractions of a monoclonal T-cell line were performed alongside a few dozen polyclonal samples. The paper's findings and limits, for the study overall: Because cell numbers in pre-ART samples were limited, unsorted PBMC were profiled instead of sorted CD4+ and CD8+ T cells. No data were available on ART adherence, viral resistance or therapy changes, limiting inferences about post-ART repertoire changes. The repertoire was dominated across all time points by expanded TRB clones identified before ART initiation, although this dominance was seen to fluctuate and to decrease in many PLHIV after ART. Narrower CDR3 length ranges were observed in HIV repertoires than in controls, and an antigen-experienced repertoire with only a slight naive shift after ART was suggested by the network structure. The samples were dated from about 2004 to 2017, and the ART regimens that were used may be less effective than current ART regimens. Starting ART was linked to a significant rise in TRB diversity, yet even with long-term ART the diversity remained significantly lower than in transplant donor controls. Because PBMC availability was limited, only the TCR beta chain was sequenced, with no alpha chain pairing.

Inclusion was restricted to participants for whom at least one PBMC sample before ART initiation and at least two post-ART samples were available. Treatment was received in the United States of America by all participants with HIV. Before DNA extraction, cryopreserved samples containing about 1-11 million PBMC were thawed and washed. At the time of the earliest PBMC sample for each participant with HIV, ages ranged from roughly 23 to 60 years. Each participant contributed PBMC samples from 1-4 timepoints before ART initiation and 2-8 timepoints after ART initiation, with a median of 7 samples. Serial HIV viral load, CD4+ T-cell count, ART history and demographic data were obtained for every participant. A Qiagen kit on a QIAcube was used to extract genomic DNA from unsorted PBMC, with samples processed in batches of 12. As for this clone: Its cognate antigen has yet to be identified. Per-base qualities were not stored, and no clone one base away is much larger.

The immunoSEQ hsTCRB v3.0 assay was used at survey level resolution to sequence the TRB variable region. TRB sequencing targeted a depth of about 40,000-55,000 T-cell genomes per sample. An Illumina MiSeq with a v3 150-cycle kit was used to sequence the pooled TRB libraries. As for the original processing: Analysis of repertoires was carried out in R inside a reproducible Nextflow workflow spanning QC, data transformation and analysis. LymphoSeq2, an R package for exploring AIRR-Seq data, was used to implement the custom analyses. A handful of samples that produced fewer than 5000 total TRB sequences were removed, so approximately 190 HIV repertoires were analyzed. Among the roughly 180 retained HIV repertoires, 59 were collected before ART initiation and 120 to 130 after ART initiation. Repertoires were downsampled to 5000 TRB nucleotide sequences, and summary statistics were averaged over 100 downsampling iterations. The analysis kept only TRB sequences whose CDR3 regions were at least seven amino acids long. A Shannon entropy-derived clonality score and the Gini coefficient were used to measure diversity. In repertoire networks, the top 5000 CDR3 amino acid sequences were linked whenever an edit distance of one separated two sequences. For TRB CDR3 amino acid sequences, antigen specificity groups and MHC restriction were predicted with GLIPH2. To flag known associations with CMV, EBV, HIV or tissue antigens, CDR3 amino acid sequences were compared against VDJdb and McPAS-TCR. Pre-ART, post-ART and control groups were compared with Wilcoxon signed-rank tests and Holm-Bonferroni correction. Drawn from immuneACCESS, this table holds only the in-frame rearrangements with V and J called that TCRdb kept. Clones are partly lost; checked studies trace under half to an unresolved V gene and leave the rest unexplained. That table furnishes V, J and clone size, whereas the DNA furnished D and trimming. The sample includes about 36,000 clones, with 80% observed a single time. Clones ranked in the top ten supply roughly 5.8% of the sample.

CDR1 and CDR2 are read off the germline V gene (reference sequence) as PRHDT and FYEKMQ. The CDR3 starts with the cysteine, ends with the phenylalanine, and has 17 residues. CDR3 DNA is the only sequence kept; it has 51 bases, read in frame from the first base. Cut back by 1 base and 7 bases, the V and J ends lie 22 bases apart. Here the chain combines TRBV13 and TRBJ1-1; TRBD1 is a possible D gene, resting on 5 matching bases. The sample was unsorted PBMCs, taken 3.4 years after starting antiretroviral therapy. The sequence derives from a man aged 25-40 years with HIV. The CDR3 sequence is CASSLVGWQGNTLEAFF. The sequenced DNA is TGTGCCAGCAGCTTAGTGGGTTGGCAGGGAAATACGCTTGAAGCTTTCTTT.